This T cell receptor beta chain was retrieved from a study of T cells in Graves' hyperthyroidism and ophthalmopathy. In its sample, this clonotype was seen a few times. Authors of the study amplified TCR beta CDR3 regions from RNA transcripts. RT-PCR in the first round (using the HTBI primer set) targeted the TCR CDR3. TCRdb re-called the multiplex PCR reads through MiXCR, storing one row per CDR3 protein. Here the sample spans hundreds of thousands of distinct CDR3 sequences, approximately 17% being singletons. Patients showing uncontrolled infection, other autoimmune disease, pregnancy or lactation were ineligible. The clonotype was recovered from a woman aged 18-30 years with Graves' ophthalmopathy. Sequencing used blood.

CDR3 residues: CASRNPGQGSNEQFF. Here the CDR3 DNA reads TGCGCCAGCAGAAATCCGGGACAGGGATCTAATGAGCAGTTCTTC. The rearrangement uses TRBV5-1 and TRBJ2-1; TRBD1 matches at 9 bases. This CDR3 region has 15 residues. V gave up 5 bases and J gave up 7 bases; unmatched junction bases: 10. Germline V gene lookup returns CDR1 SGHRS and CDR2 YFSETQ.